This T cell receptor (beta chain) stems from a study of a mutant IDH1 vaccine in newly diagnosed glioma. Libraries were prepared by immunoSEQ multiplex PCR; TCRdb keeps only in-frame clonotypes and omits some of them. The profile covers 110,000 or so clones, with roughly 88% appearing a single time and roughly 0.55% taken by the ten largest. This clone was counted once. Antigen unknown. The CDR3 loop spans 18 amino acids. CDR1 and CDR2 (germline): ENHRY, SYGVKD. Trimming at V came to 6 bases and at J to 4 bases, leaving 20 bases not matched to a gene. Regarding time point: week 11, during vaccination. Vaccinated patients received 300 ug of mutant IDH1 20-mer peptide per dose, with topical imiquimod.

V usage is TRBV10-3 and J usage is TRBJ1-2; 7 nucleotides match TRBD1. The source of this sequence is a woman between 50 and 59 years old with glioma. This material consisted of PBMCs, taken from a glioma patient whose treatment included an IDH1 peptide vaccine. The DNA for the CDR3 is TGTGCCATCAGATTCACAGATCGGAGGGGGCCCGCTGGCTATGGCTACACCTTC. Its protein is CAIRFTDRRGPAGYGYTF.